This TCR beta chain was identified in a study of blood T cell repertoires in COVID-19. The protocol was immunoSEQ multiplex PCR, while the TCRdb copy is restricted to in-frame clones and leaves out a portion. The data show approximately 100,000 clones, with around 80% seen just once and 13% to 15% held by the top ten. The V and J ends lost 3 bases and 4 bases, in that order; junction bases with no gene match: 4. The CDR3 has 14 residues. Germline CDR1 and CDR2: SGHVS and FNYEAQ. J is TRBJ2-7 and V is TRBV7-6, with 9 bases that match TRBD2. The sequencing sample was made of peripheral blood. The source of this sequence is a woman in her fifties or sixties with acute or convalescent COVID-19. The CDR3 spells CASSLRRGGYEQYF. In DNA form, the CDR3 reads TGTGCCAGCAGCTTGAGGCGGGGGGGGTACGAGCAGTACTTC. Together with reference TRBV7-6 and TRBJ2-7, the CDR3 gives the full variable domain: GAGVSQSPRYKVTKRGQDVALRCDPISGHVSLYWYRQALGQGPEFLTYFNYEAQQDKSGLPNDRFSAERPEGSISTLTIQRTEQRDSAMYRCASSLRRGGYEQYFGPGTRLTVT.